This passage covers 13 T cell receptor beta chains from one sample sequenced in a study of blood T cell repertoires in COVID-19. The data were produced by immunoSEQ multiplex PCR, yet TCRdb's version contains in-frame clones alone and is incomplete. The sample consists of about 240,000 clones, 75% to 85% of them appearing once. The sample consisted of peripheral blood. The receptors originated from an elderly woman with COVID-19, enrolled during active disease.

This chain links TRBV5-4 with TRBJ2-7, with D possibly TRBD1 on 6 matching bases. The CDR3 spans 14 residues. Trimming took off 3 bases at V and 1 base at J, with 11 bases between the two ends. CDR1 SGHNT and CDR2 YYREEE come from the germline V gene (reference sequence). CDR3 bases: TGTGCCAGCAGCTCAAAGACAGGATCCTACGAGCAGTACTTC. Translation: CASSSKTGSYEQYF.

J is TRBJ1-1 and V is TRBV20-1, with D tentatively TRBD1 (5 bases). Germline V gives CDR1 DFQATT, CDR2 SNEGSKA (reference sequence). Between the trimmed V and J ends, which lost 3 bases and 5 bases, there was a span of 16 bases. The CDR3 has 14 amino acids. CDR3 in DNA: TGCAGTGCTAGTCCCTCGGGGGGTAGTACTGAAGCTTTCTTT. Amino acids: CSASPSGGSTEAFF.

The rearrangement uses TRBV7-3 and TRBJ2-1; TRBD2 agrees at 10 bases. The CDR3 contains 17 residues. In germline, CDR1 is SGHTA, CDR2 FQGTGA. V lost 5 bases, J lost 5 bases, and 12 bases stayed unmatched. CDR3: CASSERVLAGEDNEQFF. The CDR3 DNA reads TGTGCCAGCAGCGAAAGGGTCCTAGCGGGGGAAGACAATGAGCAGTTCTTC.

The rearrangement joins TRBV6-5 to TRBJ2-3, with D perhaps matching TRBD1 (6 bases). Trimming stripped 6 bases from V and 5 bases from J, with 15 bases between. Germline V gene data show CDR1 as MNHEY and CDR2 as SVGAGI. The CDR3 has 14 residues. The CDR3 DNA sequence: TGTGCCAGCAGACTACAGGGTCAGGGAGATACGCAGTATTTT. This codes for CASRLQGQGDTQYF.

The chain's CDR3 is CASSPPWGGVDEQFF. The CDR3 DNA reads TGTGCCAGCTCACCGCCCTGGGGAGGAGTTGATGAGCAGTTCTTC. The rearrangement uses TRBV18 and TRBJ2-1, with D maybe TRBD2 (6 bases). The germline gives CDR1 KGHSH, CDR2 LQKENI. Trimming removed 3 bases from V and 8 bases from J, with 17 bases in between. This CDR3 spans 15 amino acids.

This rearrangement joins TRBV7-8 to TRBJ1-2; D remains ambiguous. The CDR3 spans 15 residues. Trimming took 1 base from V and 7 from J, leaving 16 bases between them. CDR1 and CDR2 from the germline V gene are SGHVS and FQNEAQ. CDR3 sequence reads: CASSLVVGGLGGYTF. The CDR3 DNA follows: TGTGCCAGCAGCTTAGTTGTGGGAGGCCTAGGTGGCTACACCTTC. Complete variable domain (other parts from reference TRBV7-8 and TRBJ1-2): GAGVSQSPRYKVAKRGQDVALRCDPISGHVSLFWYQQALGQGPEFLTYFQNEAQLDKSGLPSDRFFAERPEGSVSTLKIQRTQQEDSAVYLCASSLVVGGLGGYTFGSGTRLTVV.

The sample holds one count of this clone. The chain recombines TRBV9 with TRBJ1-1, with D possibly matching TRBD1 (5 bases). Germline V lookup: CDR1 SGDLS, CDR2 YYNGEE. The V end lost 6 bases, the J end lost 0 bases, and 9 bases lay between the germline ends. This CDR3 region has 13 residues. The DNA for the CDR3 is TGTGCCAGCACAGGGCCGATGAACACTGAAGCTTTCTTT. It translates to CASTGPMNTEAFF.

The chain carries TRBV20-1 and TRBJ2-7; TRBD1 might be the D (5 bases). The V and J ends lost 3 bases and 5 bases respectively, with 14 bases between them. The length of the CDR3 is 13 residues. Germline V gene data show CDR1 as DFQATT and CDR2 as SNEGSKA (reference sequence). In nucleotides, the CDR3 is TGCAGTGCTAGTATGGGCCAGGGCCACGAGCAGTACTTC. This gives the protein CSASMGQGHEQYF.

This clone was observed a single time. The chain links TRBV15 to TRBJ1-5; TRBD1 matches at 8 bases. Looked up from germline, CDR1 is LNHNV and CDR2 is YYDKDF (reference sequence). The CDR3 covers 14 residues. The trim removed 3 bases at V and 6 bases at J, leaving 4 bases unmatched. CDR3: CATSRDRVPQPQHF. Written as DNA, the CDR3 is TGTGCCACCAGCAGGGACAGGGTCCCTCAGCCCCAGCATTTT.

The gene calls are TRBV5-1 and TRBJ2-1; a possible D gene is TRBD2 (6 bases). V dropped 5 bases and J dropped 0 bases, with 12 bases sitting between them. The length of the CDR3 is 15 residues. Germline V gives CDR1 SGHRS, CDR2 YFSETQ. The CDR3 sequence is CASRGEATSYNEQFF. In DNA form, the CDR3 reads TGCGCCAGCAGGGGGGAGGCGACCTCCTACAATGAGCAGTTCTTC.

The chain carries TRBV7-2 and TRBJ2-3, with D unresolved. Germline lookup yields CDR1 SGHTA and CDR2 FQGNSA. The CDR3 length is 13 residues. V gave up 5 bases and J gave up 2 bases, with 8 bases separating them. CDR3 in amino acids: CASSTYNTDTQYF. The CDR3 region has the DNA TGTGCCAGCAGCACGTACAACACAGATACGCAGTATTTT.

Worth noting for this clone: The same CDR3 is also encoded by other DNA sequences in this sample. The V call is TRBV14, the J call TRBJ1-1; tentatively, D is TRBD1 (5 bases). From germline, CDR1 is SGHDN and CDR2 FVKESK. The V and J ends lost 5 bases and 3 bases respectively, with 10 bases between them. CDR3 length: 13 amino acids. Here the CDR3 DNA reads TGTGCCAGCAGCAGGGGTCTTTACACTGAAGCTTTCTTT. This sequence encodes CASSRGLYTEAFF.

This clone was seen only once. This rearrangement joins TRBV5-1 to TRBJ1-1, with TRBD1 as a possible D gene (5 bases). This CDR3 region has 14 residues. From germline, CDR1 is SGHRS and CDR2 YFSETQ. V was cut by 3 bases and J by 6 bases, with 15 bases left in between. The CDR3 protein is CASSSGSEGAEAFF. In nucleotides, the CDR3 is TGCGCCAGCAGCTCAGGCTCTGAAGGGGCTGAAGCTTTCTTT.